The sequence of this TCR beta chain was determined in a study of T cells in Graves' hyperthyroidism and ophthalmopathy. Amplification yielded TCR beta CDR3 regions, with RNA transcripts as the source. TCR CDR3 underwent first-round RT-PCR with the HTBI primer set. TCRdb re-derived calls from the multiplex PCR reads in MiXCR, one entry per CDR3 protein. The sample shows around 600,000 distinct CDR3 sequences, about a sixth of them seen only once. This clonotype showed up many times. There are 15 residues in the CDR3. Looked up from germline, CDR1 is MNHNS and CDR2 is SASEGT. The V segment lost 7 bases and the J segment 1 base; nucleotides outside the gene matches: 7.

The V call is TRBV6-1, the J call TRBJ2-7; 10 nucleotides align to TRBD1. This TCR was sampled from a woman aged 40 to 50 with Graves' ophthalmopathy. The specimen sequenced was blood. In DNA form, the CDR3 reads TGTGCCAGCACCATGACAGGGGGCGATTCCTACGAGCAGTACTTC. As protein: CASTMTGGDSYEQYF.